One sample yielded the 9 T cell receptor beta chains listed below, sequenced in a study of blood T cell repertoires in COVID-19. The protocol was immunoSEQ multiplex PCR, while the TCRdb copy is restricted to in-frame clones and leaves out a portion. The data show around 330,000 clones, more than 75% seen once. Sequencing was done on a sample of peripheral blood. Every receptor here comes from a woman aged 50 to 60 with active or convalescent COVID-19.

This chain uses TRBV10-3 with TRBJ2-7; 7 positions match TRBD2. The germline CDR1 and CDR2 sequences are ENHRY and SYGVKD. The CDR3 has 15 residues. V shed 4 bases and J 3 bases; nucleotides not matched to a gene: 9. The CDR3 here is CAISGTGRSGYEQYF. The CDR3, as DNA: TGTGCCATCAGTGGTACCGGGAGGTCTGGCTACGAGCAGTACTTC.

The rearrangement joins TRBV27 to TRBJ2-7, with 10 bases fitting TRBD1. J was trimmed by 7 bases and V by 2 bases; bases with no gene match: 11. The CDR3 totals 16 residues. Germline V gene data show CDR1 as MNHEY and CDR2 as SMNVEV (reference sequence). The CDR3 spells CASSLDPPGTGVEQYF. The CDR3 nucleotides read TGTGCCAGCAGTTTAGACCCCCCCGGGACAGGGGTTGAGCAGTACTTC.

This chain links TRBV6-6 with TRBJ1-1, with TRBD1 matching 9 bases. V shed 2 bases, J shed 5 bases, and the junction held 9 bases outside the gene matches. Per the germline V gene, CDR1 is MNHNY and CDR2 is SVGAGI (reference sequence). This CDR3 has 16 amino acids. CDR3 amino acids: CASSYPTGGAGTEAFF. CDR3 DNA sequence: TGTGCCAGCAGTTACCCTACAGGGGGCGCGGGGACTGAAGCTTTCTTT.

CDR3 bases: TGTGCCAGCAGTCAGGGGACAGGGCTAAGAGTGAGAGGGGAGCTGTTTTTT. It codes for CASSQGTGLRVRGELFF. This chain uses TRBV6-2 or TRBV6-3 with TRBJ2-2; 9 bases are shared with TRBD1. The CDR3 sequence is 17 residues long. J was trimmed by 8 bases and V by 5 bases; bases with no gene match: 15. Germline CDR1 and CDR2: MNHEY and SVGEGT.

The chain has TRBV2 and TRBJ2-2; the match to TRBD1 covers 8 bases. Unmatched junction bases numbered 12, after V lost 6 bases and J lost 6 bases. The CDR3 runs to 16 residues. The V gene's germline CDR1 is SNHLY and CDR2 FYNNEI. CDR3 protein: CASSDFVNRGSGELFF. CDR3 nucleotide sequence: TGTGCCAGCAGCGATTTCGTGAACAGGGGGTCCGGGGAGCTGTTTTTT.

The rearrangement uses TRBV18 and TRBJ2-7, with D perhaps matching TRBD1 (6 bases). V shed 5 bases and J shed 0 bases, with 14 bases lying between them. The CDR3 is 15 residues long. Germline CDR1 KGHSH, CDR2 LQKENI. The CDR3 here is CASSRDQGFSYEQYF. CDR3 in DNA: TGTGCCAGCTCAAGAGATCAGGGGTTCTCCTACGAGCAGTACTTC.

The gene calls are TRBV14 and TRBJ1-1, with D unclear. This CDR3 contains 18 residues. Per the germline V gene, CDR1 is SGHDN and CDR2 is FVKESK. V dropped 2 bases and J dropped 6 bases, with 25 bases sitting between them. The CDR3: CASSQLRLGRAMGAEAFF. As DNA, the CDR3 is TGTGCCAGCAGCCAACTCCGCCTGGGTAGGGCCATGGGAGCTGAAGCTTTCTTT.

This rearrangement joins TRBV4-1 to TRBJ1-2; no definite D call. Germline CDR1 is MGHRA and CDR2 is YSYEKL. The CDR3 consists of 14 residues. V dropped 1 base and J dropped 3 bases, with 9 bases sitting between them. The CDR3, as DNA: TGCGCCAGCAGCCAAGTTACACAGTACTATGGCTACACCTTC. It is translated as CASSQVTQYYGYTF.

The table lists this clone with a count of one. The rearrangement joins TRBV19 to TRBJ2-7; 7 nucleotides agree with TRBD1. The CDR3 runs 13 residues. The V segment lost 3 bases and the J segment 9 bases; nucleotides outside the gene matches: 8. CDR1 and CDR2 (germline): LNHDA, SQIVND (reference sequence). CDR3 in amino acids: CASSIGPDRRQYF. The CDR3 DNA follows: TGTGCCAGTAGTATCGGGCCGGACAGGAGGCAGTACTTC.